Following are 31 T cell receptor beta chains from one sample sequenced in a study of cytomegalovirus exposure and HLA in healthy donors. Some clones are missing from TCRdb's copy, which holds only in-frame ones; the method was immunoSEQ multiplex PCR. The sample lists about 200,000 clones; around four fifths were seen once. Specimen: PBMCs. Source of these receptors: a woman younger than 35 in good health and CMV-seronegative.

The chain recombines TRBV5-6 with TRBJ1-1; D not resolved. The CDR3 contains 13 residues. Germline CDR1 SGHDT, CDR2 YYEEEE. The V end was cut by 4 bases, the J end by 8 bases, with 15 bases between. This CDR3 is CASSPRPSDEAFF. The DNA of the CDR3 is TGTGCCAGCAGCCCCAGGCCTTCGGACGAAGCTTTCTTT.

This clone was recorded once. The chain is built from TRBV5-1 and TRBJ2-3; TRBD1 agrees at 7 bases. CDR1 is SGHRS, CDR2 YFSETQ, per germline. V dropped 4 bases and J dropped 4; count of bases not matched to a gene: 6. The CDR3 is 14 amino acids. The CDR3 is CASSIGGRSDTQYF. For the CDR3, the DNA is TGCGCCAGCAGCATAGGGGGCAGGTCAGATACGCAGTATTTT.

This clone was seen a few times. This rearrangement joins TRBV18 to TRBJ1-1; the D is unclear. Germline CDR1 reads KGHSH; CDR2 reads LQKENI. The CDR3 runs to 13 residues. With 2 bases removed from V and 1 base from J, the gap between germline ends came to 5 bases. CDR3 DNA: TGTGCCAGCTCACCAGCCGCGAACACTGAAGCTTTCTTT. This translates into CASSPAANTEAFF. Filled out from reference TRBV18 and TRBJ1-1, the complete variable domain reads NAGVMQNPRHLVRRRGQEARLRCSPMKGHSHVYWYRQLPEEGLKFMVYLQKENIIDESGMPKERFSAEFPKEGPSILRIQQVVRGDSAAYFCASSPAANTEAFFGQGTRLTVV.

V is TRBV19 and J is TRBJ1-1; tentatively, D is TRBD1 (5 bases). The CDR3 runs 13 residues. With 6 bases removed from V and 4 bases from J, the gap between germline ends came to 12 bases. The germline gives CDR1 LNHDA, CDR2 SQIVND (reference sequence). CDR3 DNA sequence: TGTGCCAGTAGAGGGACCGGGGTCACTGAAGCTTTCTTT. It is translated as CASRGTGVTEAFF.

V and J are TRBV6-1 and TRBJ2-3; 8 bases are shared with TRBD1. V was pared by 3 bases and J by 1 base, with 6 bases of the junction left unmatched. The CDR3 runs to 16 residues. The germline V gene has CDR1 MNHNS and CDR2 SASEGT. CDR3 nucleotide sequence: TGTGCCAGCAGTGATCAGGGGGCTCTGGGCACAGATACGCAGTATTTT. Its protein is CASSDQGALGTDTQYF.

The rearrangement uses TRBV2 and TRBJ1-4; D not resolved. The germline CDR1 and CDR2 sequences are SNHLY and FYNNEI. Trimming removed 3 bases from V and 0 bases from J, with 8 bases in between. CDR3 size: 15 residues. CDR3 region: CASSEVRATNEKLFF. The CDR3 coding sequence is TGTGCCAGCAGTGAGGTCCGTGCAACTAATGAAAAACTGTTTTTT.

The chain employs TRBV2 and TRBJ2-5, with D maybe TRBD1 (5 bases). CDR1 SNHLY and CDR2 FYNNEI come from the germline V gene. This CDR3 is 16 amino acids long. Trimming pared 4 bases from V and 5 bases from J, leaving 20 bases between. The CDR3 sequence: CASSAFLAGSGETQYF. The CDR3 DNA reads TGTGCCAGCAGTGCCTTCTTAGCAGGGTCGGGTGAGACCCAGTACTTC. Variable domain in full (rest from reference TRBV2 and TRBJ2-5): EPEVTQTPSHQVTQMGQEVILRCVPISNHLYFYWYRQILGQKVEFLVSFYNNEISEKSEIFDDQFSVERPDGSNFTLKIRSTKLEDSAMYFCASSAFLAGSGETQYFGPGTRLLVL.

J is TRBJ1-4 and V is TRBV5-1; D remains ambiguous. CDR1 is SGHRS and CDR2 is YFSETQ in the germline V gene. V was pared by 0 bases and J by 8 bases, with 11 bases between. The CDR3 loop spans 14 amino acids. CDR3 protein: CASSLAPGGEKLFF. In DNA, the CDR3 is TGCGCCAGCAGCTTGGCCCCAGGAGGCGAAAAACTGTTTTTT.

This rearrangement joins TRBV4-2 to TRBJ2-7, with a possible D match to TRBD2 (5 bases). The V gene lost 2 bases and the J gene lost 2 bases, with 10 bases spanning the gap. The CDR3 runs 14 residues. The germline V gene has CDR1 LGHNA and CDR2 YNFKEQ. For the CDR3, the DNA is TGTGCCAGCAGCCAAACTAGAAACCCCTACGAGCAGTACTTC. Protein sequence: CASSQTRNPYEQYF.

CDR3 amino acids: CASSPDRGVSYEQYF. CDR3 bases: TGTGCCAGCAGCCCAGACAGGGGGGTCTCCTACGAGCAGTACTTC. V gene TRBV11-2 combines with J gene TRBJ2-7, with 9 bases aligning to TRBD1. Germline V gives CDR1 SGHAT, CDR2 FQNNGV. V shed 5 bases and J 0 bases; nucleotides not matched to a gene: 5. The CDR3 contains 15 residues.

CDR3: CASSPGADPDTQYF. The CDR3 coding sequence is TGTGCCAGCAGCCCCGGGGCGGATCCAGATACGCAGTATTTT. V is TRBV7-6 and J is TRBJ2-3; D may be TRBD1 or TRBD2 (5 bases each). V was trimmed by 5 bases and J by 4 bases, leaving 13 bases between them. The germline V gene has CDR1 SGHVS and CDR2 FNYEAQ. CDR3 size: 14 residues.

This CDR3 is CASSLLQAFYGYTF. Written as DNA, the CDR3 is TGTGCCAGCAGTTTACTACAGGCCTTCTATGGCTACACCTTC. The V gene is TRBV28, the J gene TRBJ1-2; maybe TRBD1 (5 bases). The CDR3 spans 14 residues. With 2 bases removed from V and 4 bases from J, the gap between germline ends came to 11 bases. CDR1 is MDHEN and CDR2 is SYDVKM in the germline V gene.

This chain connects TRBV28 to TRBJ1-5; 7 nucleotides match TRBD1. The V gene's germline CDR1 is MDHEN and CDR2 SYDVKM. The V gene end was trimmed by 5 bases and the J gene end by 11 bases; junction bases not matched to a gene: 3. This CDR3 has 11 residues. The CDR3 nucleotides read TGTGCCAGCAGTCCCGGACAGGCCCAGCATTTT. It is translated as CASSPGQAQHF. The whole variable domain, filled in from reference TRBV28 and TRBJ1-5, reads DVKVTQSSRYLVKRTGEKVFLECVQDMDHENMFWYRQDPGLGLRLIYFSYDVKMKEKGDIPEGYSVSREKKERFSLILESASTNQTSMYLCASSPGQAQHFGDGTRLSIL.

The CDR3 protein is CATSLSRGSSYEQYF. DNA for the CDR3: TGTGCCACCAGCTTGTCTAGGGGGAGCTCCTACGAGCAGTACTTC. This sequence joins TRBV15 and TRBJ2-7, with D possibly TRBD1 on 6 matching bases. This CDR3 region has 15 residues. The V end was cut by 5 bases, the J end by 0 bases, with 14 bases between. Germline V CDR1 and CDR2: LNHNV, YYDKDF (reference sequence).

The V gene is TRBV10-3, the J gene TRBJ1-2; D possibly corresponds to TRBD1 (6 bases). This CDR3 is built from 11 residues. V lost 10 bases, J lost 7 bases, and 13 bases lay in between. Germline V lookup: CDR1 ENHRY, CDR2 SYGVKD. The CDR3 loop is CASRARGGYTF. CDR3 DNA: TGTGCCAGCAGGGCCAGGGGTGGCTACACCTTC.

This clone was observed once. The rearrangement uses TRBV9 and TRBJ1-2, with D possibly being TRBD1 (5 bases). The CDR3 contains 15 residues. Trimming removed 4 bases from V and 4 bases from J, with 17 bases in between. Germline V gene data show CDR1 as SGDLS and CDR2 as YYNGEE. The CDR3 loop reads CASSPGGDRVYGYTF. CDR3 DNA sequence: TGTGCCAGCAGCCCGGGGGGGGACCGCGTCTATGGCTACACCTTC.

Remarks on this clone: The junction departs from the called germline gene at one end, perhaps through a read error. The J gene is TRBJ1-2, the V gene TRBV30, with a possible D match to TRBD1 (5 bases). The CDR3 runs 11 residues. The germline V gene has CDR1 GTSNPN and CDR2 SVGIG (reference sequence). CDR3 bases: TGTGCCTGGAGTACTCCGGTGACAGCCCTCTTC. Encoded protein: CAWSTPVTALF.

CDR3 in DNA: TGCACCAGCAGCCGCAGAGCAGGGGGCAGAATCGGGGAGCTGTTTTTT. Protein product: CTSSRRAGGRIGELFF. The rearrangement uses TRBV1 and TRBJ2-2; the table's TRBD1 call for D was not verified on the DNA. TRBV1 is an annotated pseudogene. The CDR3 has 16 amino acids.

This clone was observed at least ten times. The CDR3 is CASSQLRIYEQYF. The CDR3 DNA reads as TGTGCCAGCAGTCAACTCAGGATCTACGAGCAGTACTTC. The rearrangement uses TRBV7-9 and TRBJ2-7; D uncertain. The V and J ends lost 6 bases and 3 bases respectively, with 12 bases between them. The CDR3 runs 13 residues. Germline V gene data show CDR1 as SEHNR and CDR2 as FQNEAQ (reference sequence).

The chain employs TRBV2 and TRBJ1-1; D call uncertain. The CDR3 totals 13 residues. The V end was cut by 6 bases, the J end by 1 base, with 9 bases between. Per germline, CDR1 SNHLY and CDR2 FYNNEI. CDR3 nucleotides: TGTGCCAGCAGCGTTACACGGAACACTGAAGCTTTCTTT. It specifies CASSVTRNTEAFF.

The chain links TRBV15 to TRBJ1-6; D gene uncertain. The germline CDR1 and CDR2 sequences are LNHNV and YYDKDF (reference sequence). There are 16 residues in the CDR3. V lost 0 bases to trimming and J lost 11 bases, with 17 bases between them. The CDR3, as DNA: TGTGCCACCAGCAGAGATCCGCAGATACTTGTCCCACCCCTCCACTTT. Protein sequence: CATSRDPQILVPPLHF.

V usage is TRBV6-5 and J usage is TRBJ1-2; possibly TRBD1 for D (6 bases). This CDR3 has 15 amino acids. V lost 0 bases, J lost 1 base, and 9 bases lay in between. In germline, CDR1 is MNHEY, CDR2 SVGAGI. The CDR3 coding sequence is TGTGCCAGCAGTTACTCTAGGGGGTTTAACTATGGCTACACCTTC. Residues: CASSYSRGFNYGYTF.

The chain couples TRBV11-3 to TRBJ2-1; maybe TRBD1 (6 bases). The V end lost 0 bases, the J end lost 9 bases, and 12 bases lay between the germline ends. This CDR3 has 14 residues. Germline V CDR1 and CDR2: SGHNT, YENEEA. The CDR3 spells CASSLEQGSGEQFF. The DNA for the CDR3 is TGTGCCAGCAGCTTAGAACAGGGTTCTGGTGAGCAGTTCTTC. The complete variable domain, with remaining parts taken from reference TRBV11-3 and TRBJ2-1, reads EAGVVQSPRYKIIEKKQPVAFWCNPISGHNTLYWYLQNLGQGPELLIRYENEEAVDDSQLPKDRFSAERLKGVDSTLKIQPAELGDSAVYLCASSLEQGSGEQFFGPGTRLTVL.

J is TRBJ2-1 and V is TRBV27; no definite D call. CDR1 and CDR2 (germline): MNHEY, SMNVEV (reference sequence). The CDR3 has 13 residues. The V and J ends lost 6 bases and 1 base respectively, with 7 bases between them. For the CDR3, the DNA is TGTGCCAGCAGAACTCCATCCTACAATGAGCAGTTCTTC. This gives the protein CASRTPSYNEQFF.

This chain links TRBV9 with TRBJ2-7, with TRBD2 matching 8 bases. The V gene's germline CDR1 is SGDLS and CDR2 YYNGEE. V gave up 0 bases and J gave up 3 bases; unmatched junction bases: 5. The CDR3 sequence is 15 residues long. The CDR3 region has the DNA TGTGCCAGCAGCGTAGCAGCGGGGGCTAGCTACGAGCAGTACTTC. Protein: CASSVAAGASYEQYF. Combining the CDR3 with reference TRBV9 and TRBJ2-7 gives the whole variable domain DSGVTQTPKHLITATGQRVTLRCSPRSGDLSVYWYQQSLDQGLQFLIQYYNGEERAKGNILERFSAQQFPDLHSELNLSSLELGDSALYFCASSVAAGASYEQYFGPGTRLTVT.

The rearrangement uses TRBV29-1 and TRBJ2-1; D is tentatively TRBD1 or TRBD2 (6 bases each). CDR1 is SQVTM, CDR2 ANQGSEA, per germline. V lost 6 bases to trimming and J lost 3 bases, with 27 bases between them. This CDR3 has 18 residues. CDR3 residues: CSVEGVDAGITGYNEQFF. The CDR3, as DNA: TGCAGCGTCGAGGGGGTAGATGCGGGGATTACCGGCTACAATGAGCAGTTCTTC.

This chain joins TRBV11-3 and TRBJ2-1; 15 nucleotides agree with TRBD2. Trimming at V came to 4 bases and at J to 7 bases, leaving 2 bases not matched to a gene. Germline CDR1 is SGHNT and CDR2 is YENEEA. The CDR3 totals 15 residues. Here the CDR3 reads CASSSGLAGGNEQFF. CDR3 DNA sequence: TGTGCCAGCAGCTCGGGACTAGCGGGAGGTAATGAGCAGTTCTTC.

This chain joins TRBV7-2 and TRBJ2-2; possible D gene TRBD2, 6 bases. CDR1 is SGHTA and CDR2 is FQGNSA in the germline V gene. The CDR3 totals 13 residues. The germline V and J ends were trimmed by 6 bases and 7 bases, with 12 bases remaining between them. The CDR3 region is CASSPVGGGELFF. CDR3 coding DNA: TGTGCCAGCAGTCCGGTCGGGGGCGGGGAGCTGTTTTTT.

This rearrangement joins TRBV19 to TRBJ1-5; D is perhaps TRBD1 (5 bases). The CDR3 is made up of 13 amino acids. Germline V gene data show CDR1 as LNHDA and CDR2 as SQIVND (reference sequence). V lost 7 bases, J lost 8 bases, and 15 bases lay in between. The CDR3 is CASTGTRVEPQHF. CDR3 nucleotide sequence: TGTGCCAGTACCGGGACTCGTGTGGAGCCCCAGCATTTT.

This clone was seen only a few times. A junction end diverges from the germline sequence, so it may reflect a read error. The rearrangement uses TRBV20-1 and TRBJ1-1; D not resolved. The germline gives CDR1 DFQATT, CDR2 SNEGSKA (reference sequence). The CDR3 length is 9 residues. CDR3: CSARPPLRF. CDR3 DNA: TGCAGTGCTAGACCCCCGCTCCGCTTT.

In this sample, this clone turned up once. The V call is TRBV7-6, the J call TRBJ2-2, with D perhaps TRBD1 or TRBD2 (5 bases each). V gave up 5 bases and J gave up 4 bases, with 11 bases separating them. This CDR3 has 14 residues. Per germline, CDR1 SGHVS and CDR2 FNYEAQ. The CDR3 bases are TGTGCCAGCAGCGACAGACGGGGCACCGGGGAGCTGTTTTTT. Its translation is CASSDRRGTGELFF. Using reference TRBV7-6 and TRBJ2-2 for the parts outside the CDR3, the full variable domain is GAGVSQSPRYKVTKRGQDVALRCDPISGHVSLYWYRQALGQGPEFLTYFNYEAQQDKSGLPNDRFSAERPEGSISTLTIQRTEQRDSAMYRCASSDRRGTGELFFGEGSRLTVL.